The present T cell receptor beta chain was sequenced within a study of shared T cell receptors in the human thymus. The method was immunoSEQ multiplex PCR; TCRdb's version includes in-frame clones alone and lacks a portion of them. The profile shows about 400,000 clones, roughly 94% of them singletons. The V gene's germline CDR1 is MRHNA and CDR2 SNTAGT. The CDR3 totals 17 residues. Trimming removed 2 bases at V and 0 bases at J, with 13 bases between. The receptor's source is a human donor. Sequenced: thymocytes. This rearrangement joins TRBV6-4 to TRBJ2-2, with D hard to call. The CDR3 is CASSDTSGSPNTGELFF. The CDR3 DNA reads TGTGCCAGCAGTGACACCTCTGGCAGCCCGAACACCGGGGAGCTGTTTTTT.